This T cell receptor (beta chain) appears in the sequencing data of a study of blood T cells in healthy people across ages. Findings and limits, study-wide: Comparison with aged donors showed that long-lived donors had more naive CD4+ cells and higher diversity. While age rose, TCR beta diversity per million T cells dropped in a roughly linear way.

This clonotype was recorded a few times. Its antigen is not known. With a J-beta primer mix and a sample-barcoded 5' primer, a second PCR ran about 6 to 11 cycles. Each cDNA molecule was tagged by a template-switch adaptor with 12 random nucleotides. TCRdb re-analysed the 5' RACE reads in MiXCR, keeping a single row per CDR3 protein. The sample consists of around 400,000 distinct CDR3 sequences, 45% to 65% of them appearing once. V was trimmed by 3 bases and J by 3 bases, leaving 20 bases between them. Per germline, CDR1 MNHEY and CDR2 SMNVEV (reference sequence). The CDR3 length is 17 residues. The genes are TRBV27 and TRBJ1-2, with a weak D call TRBD1 (5 bases). The sequenced material came from blood. This clonotype originated in a man aged 55-75 years in good health. CDR3 in amino acids: CASSLGGIGRYDYGYTF. In DNA, the CDR3 is TGTGCCAGCAGTTTGGGGGGGATAGGTCGATACGACTATGGCTACACCTTC.